The entry below gives a single T cell receptor (beta chain) sequence along with its context. The second PCR ran roughly 7 to 11 cycles with a sample-barcoded 5' primer and J-beta primers. TCRdb re-called the 5' RACE reads with MiXCR, one entry per CDR3 protein. The repertoire holds hundreds of thousands of distinct CDR3 sequences, with around 50% as singletons. The data were taken from a study of blood T cells in healthy people across ages. The CDR3 spans 13 residues. Trimming cost V 8 bases and J 6 bases, with 14 bases left between them. In germline, CDR1 is SGHTA, CDR2 FQGNSA. Sequencing input: blood. The TCR originated in an elderly woman in good health. The rearrangement joins TRBV7-2 to TRBJ1-5; possible D gene TRBD1, 6 bases. DNA for the CDR3: TGTGCCAGCGGGTACAGGGAAGGTCAGCCCCAGCATTTT. It encodes CASGYREGQPQHF.